This T cell receptor (beta chain) was sequenced during a study of blood T cell repertoires in COVID-19. Whole-study context: T cells, B-cell-depleted T cells, or PBMCs supplied cDNA or gDNA.

The CDR3 spans 15 residues. The germline V gene encodes CDR1 MNHEY and CDR2 SVGEGT. Trimming took off 6 bases at V and 5 bases at J, with 17 bases between the two ends. Methods used by the authors: For nucleated cells, counts were estimated from reference gene primer amplification. Some clones are missing from TCRdb's copy, which holds only in-frame ones; the method was immunoSEQ multiplex PCR. The V and J calls and the clone size are those of that table, but D and trimming were determined from the DNA. Of around 500,000 clones listed, approximately 90% are singletons. Participants were aged about 18 to 90 years, lived in around 25 US areas, and enrolled virtually. Clinical histories supplied by participants themselves formed the basis of cohort assignment.

The sequence was obtained from a woman aged 55-70 years who had recovered from COVID-19. The sample taken for sequencing was PBMCs or T cells enriched from blood (not recorded which). The rearrangement uses TRBV6-2 or TRBV6-3 and TRBJ2-1; possible D gene TRBD1, 6 bases. CDR3 nucleotide sequence: TGTGCCAGCAGCGGCCGATTCTACAGGGACAATGAGCAGTTCTTC. It translates to CASSGRFYRDNEQFF.